A selection of T cell receptor beta chains follows, all from one sample in a study of blood T cell repertoires in COVID-19. Data came from immunoSEQ multiplex PCR; TCRdb stores just in-frame clones and leaves some out. This sample has 150,000 or so clones, with more than 80% found just once. What was sequenced was peripheral blood. These receptors all come from a man in his late teens or twenties with COVID-19, enrolled during active disease. The CDR3 runs from the conserved cysteine through the conserved F or W. A D gene is named only where the DNA matches it firmly. Not every row has a clone size; where given, it reads once, few, many or a size class.

V,J,size,D,CDR3,DNA
TRBV9,TRBJ2-5,NA,TRBD2,CASSVGLAGVETQYF,TGTGCCAGCAGCGTAGGACTAGCGGGAGTGGAGACCCAGTACTTC
TRBV28,TRBJ2-3,few,NA,CASSLRDTQYF,TGTGCCAGCAGTTTGAGAGATACGCAGTATTTT
TRBV6-5,TRBJ1-1,once,NA,CASTQNWRETEAFF,TGTGCCAGCACCCAGAATTGGCGGGAGACTGAAGCTTTCTTT
TRBV6-4,TRBJ2-3,few,TRBD2,CASRKTSGSADTQYF,TGTGCCAGCAGAAAGACTAGCGGGAGTGCAGATACGCAGTATTTT
TRBV24-1,TRBJ1-2,NA,NA,CATSDRAGNGYTF,TGTGCCACCAGTGATCGGGCGGGGAACGGCTACACCTTC
TRBV29-1,TRBJ1-2,NA,NA,CSVEDRDGYTF,TGCAGCGTTGAAGACAGGGATGGCTACACCTTC
TRBV4-3,TRBJ2-7,once,TRBD1,CASSQERDRSYEQYF,TGCGCCAGCAGCCAAGAAAGGGACAGGAGTTACGAGCAGTACTTC
TRBV13,TRBJ2-7,NA,NA,CASSSQGEQYF,TGTGCCAGCAGCTCCCAGGGCGAGCAGTACTTC
TRBV19,TRBJ1-5,once,TRBD1,CASSIITGGYNQPQHF,TGTGCCAGTAGTATAATCACAGGGGGCTACAATCAGCCCCAGCATTTT
TRBV28,TRBJ2-1,NA,NA,CASSLGASDEQFF,TGTGCCAGCAGTTTAGGAGCCTCGGATGAGCAGTTCTTC
TRBV9,TRBJ1-1,NA,NA,CASSPPGGLNTEAFF,TGTGCCAGCAGCCCCCCCGGAGGGTTGAACACTGAAGCTTTCTTT
TRBV5-1,TRBJ1-2,NA,TRBD1,CASSSRDRGLGYTF,TGCGCCAGCAGCTCCCGGGACAGGGGGCTTGGCTACACCTTC
TRBV5-1,TRBJ1-2,NA,TRBD1,CASSGQGQASGYTF,TGCGCCAGCAGCGGCCAGGGACAGGCGAGCGGCTACACCTTC
TRBV29-1,TRBJ1-2,NA,NA,CSVDLGGLAYGYTF,TGCAGCGTTGACCTAGGTGGGTTGGCCTATGGCTACACCTTC
TRBV28,TRBJ2-3,NA,NA,CASSLFDTQYF,TGTGCCAGCAGCTTGTTTGATACGCAGTATTTT
TRBV6-6,TRBJ2-1,once,NA,CASSIDFEQFF,TGTGCCAGCAGTATAGACTTTGAGCAGTTCTTC
TRBV6-6,TRBJ1-1,NA,NA,CASSYSGVGANTEAFF,TGTGCCAGCAGTTACTCCGGGGTGGGGGCGAACACTGAAGCTTTCTTT
TRBV6-1,TRBJ2-5,few,TRBD2,CASSEDVAAGVETQYF,TGTGCCAGCAGTGAAGATGTAGCGGCGGGGGTGGAGACCCAGTACTTC
TRBV13,TRBJ2-2,NA,NA,CATPEDSNTGELFF,TGTGCCACTCCCGAGGACAGTAACACCGGGGAGCTGTTTTTT
TRBV7-2,TRBJ2-7,NA,TRBD2,CASSPRSGSVNEQYF,TGTGCCAGCAGCCCCAGGAGCGGGAGTGTCAACGAGCAGTACTTC
TRBV9,TRBJ1-4,NA,NA,CASSRDIGEKLLF,TGTGCCAGCAGCCGGGACATAGGCGAAAAACTGCTTTTT
TRBV28,TRBJ1-5,NA,NA,CASSLSLGAGNQPQHF,TGTGCCAGCAGTTTATCCCTAGGGGCGGGCAATCAGCCCCAGCATTTT
TRBV28,TRBJ1-1,NA,TRBD1,CASSRGQGLNTEAFF,TGTGCCAGCAGCCGGGGACAGGGTTTAAACACTGAAGCTTTCTTT
TRBV6-1,TRBJ2-5,NA,NA,CASSDGGVYLGAQYF,TGTGCCAGCAGTGACGGCGGGGTTTATCTCGGGGCCCAGTACTTC
TRBV9,TRBJ2-1,NA,TRBD1,CASSVLTAGGVQFF,TGTGCCAGCAGCGTGTTAACCGCAGGGGGCGTGCAGTTCTTC
TRBV7-2,TRBJ2-1,NA,TRBD2,CASSQTSGAYNEQFF,TGTGCCAGCAGCCAAACTAGCGGGGCCTACAATGAGCAGTTCTTC
TRBV24-1,TRBJ2-7,NA,TRBD1,CATSDRDSYEQYF,TGTGCCACCAGTGATAGGGACAGCTACGAGCAGTACTTC
TRBV4-3,TRBJ1-2,NA,NA,CASSQGTGYYGYTF,TGCGCCAGCAGCCAAGGTACCGGTTACTATGGCTACACCTTC
TRBV13,TRBJ2-7,NA,TRBD1,CASSFGTDDHEQYF,TGTGCCAGCAGCTTTGGGACAGACGACCACGAGCAGTACTTC
TRBV19,TRBJ2-3,NA,NA,CASSIDSSTDTQYF,TGTGCCAGTAGTATCGACTCTAGCACAGATACGCAGTATTTT
TRBV7-9,TRBJ2-7,NA,TRBD2,CASSPSGAYEQYF,TGTGCCAGCAGCCCCAGCGGGGCTTACGAGCAGTACTTC
TRBV5-1,TRBJ2-1,NA,NA,CASSLEASENNEQFF,TGCGCCAGCAGCTTGGAGGCTAGCGAGAACAATGAGCAGTTCTTC
TRBV27,TRBJ2-7,few,NA,CASSLKGTLIYEQYF,TGTGCCAGCAGTTTGAAAGGGACACTAATCTACGAGCAGTACTTC
TRBV12-3/TRBV12-4,TRBJ2-7,NA,TRBD1,CASSYRGDYEQYF,TGTGCCAGCAGTTACAGGGGAGACTACGAGCAGTACTTC
TRBV7-2,TRBJ2-3,NA,NA,CASSLIQGPWDTQYF,TGTGCCAGCAGCTTAATCCAGGGCCCCTGGGATACGCAGTATTTT